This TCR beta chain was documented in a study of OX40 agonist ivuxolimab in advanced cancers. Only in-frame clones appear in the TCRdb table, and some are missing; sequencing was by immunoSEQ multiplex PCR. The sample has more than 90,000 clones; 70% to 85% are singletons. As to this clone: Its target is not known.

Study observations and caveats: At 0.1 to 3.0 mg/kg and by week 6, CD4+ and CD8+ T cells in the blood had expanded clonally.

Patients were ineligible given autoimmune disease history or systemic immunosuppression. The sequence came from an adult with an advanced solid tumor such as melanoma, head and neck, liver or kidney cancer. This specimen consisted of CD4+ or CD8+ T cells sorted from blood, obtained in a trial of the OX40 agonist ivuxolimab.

In nucleotides, the CDR3 is TGTGCCAGCTCACCACAGGGGGTTATGTACGAGCAGTACTTC. Protein product: CASSPQGVMYEQYF. The chain uses TRBV18 and TRBJ2-7, with D possibly TRBD1 on 6 matching bases. This CDR3 has 14 amino acids. Trimming pared 1 base from V and 4 bases from J, leaving 11 bases between. The germline V gene encodes CDR1 KGHSH and CDR2 LQKENI.